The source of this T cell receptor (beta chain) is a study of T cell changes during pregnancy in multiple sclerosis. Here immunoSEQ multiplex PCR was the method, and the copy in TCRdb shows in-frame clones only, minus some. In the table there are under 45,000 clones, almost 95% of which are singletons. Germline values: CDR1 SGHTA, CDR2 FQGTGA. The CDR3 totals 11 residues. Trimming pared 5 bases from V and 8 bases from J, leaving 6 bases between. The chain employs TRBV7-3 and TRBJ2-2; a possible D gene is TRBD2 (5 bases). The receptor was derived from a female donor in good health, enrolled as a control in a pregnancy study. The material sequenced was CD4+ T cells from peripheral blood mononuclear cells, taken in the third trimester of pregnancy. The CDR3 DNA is TGTGCCAGCAGCGGGGAGGGGGAGCTGTTTTTT. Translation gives CASSGEGELFF.